Shown below are 5 T cell receptor beta chains from a single sample sequenced in a study of blood T cells in healthy people across ages. A second roughly 6 to 11 cycle PCR used barcoded and J-beta primers. TCRdb used MiXCR to reprocess the 5' RACE reads, holding one entry per CDR3 protein. Among about 1 million distinct CDR3 sequences listed, more than 35% were seen once. Source material: blood. These receptors came from an older woman in good health.

This clonotype was seen just once. A much larger clone differs by one base, so this may be a read error. This chain links TRBV7-2 with TRBJ2-7; TRBD1 agrees at 8 bases. The junction had 7 bases not matched to a gene; V was cut back by 1 base and J by 5 bases. This CDR3 region has 15 residues. Germline CDR1 is SGHTA and CDR2 is FQGNSA. CDR3 bases: TGTGCCAGCAGCTTAGGGACAGGGAATTACGACGAGCAGTACTTC. This gives the protein CASSLGTGNYDEQYF.

The chain has TRBV20-1 and TRBJ2-7; D unresolved. Germline loops: CDR1 DFQATT, CDR2 SNEGSKA (reference sequence). The CDR3 loop spans 12 amino acids. The CDR3 DNA is TGCAGCCCCAGGTACGGCCCCTACGAGCAGTACTTC. It translates to CSPRYGPYEQYF.

This chain connects TRBV5-1 to TRBJ2-4; 12 bases map to TRBD2. The germline V gene has CDR1 SGHRS and CDR2 YFSETQ. The CDR3 has 16 amino acids. J gave up 13 bases and V 5 bases, and 16 bases lay outside the gene matches. CDR3 nucleotides: TGCGCCAGCAGACGGGGACTAGCGGGCCTATACAATGAGCAGTACTTC. Residues: CASRRGLAGLYNEQYF.

This clonotype was detected only a few times. The CDR3 DNA reads as TGTGCCACCAGCGATGGAGCGGGAATGGGCAATGAGCAGTTCTTC. This translates into CATSDGAGMGNEQFF. The chain combines TRBV15 with TRBJ2-1; 7 bases match TRBD2. Germline CDR1 LNHNV, CDR2 YYDKDF (reference sequence). The length of the CDR3 is 15 residues. Trimming cost V 5 bases and J 6 bases; bases outside gene matches: 10.

The chain has TRBV20-1 and TRBJ1-5; TRBD1 is a possible D gene (5 bases). V lost 0 bases and J lost 0, with 12 bases in between. This CDR3 region has 16 residues. Germline CDR1 reads DFQATT; CDR2 reads SNEGSKA (reference sequence). The CDR3 DNA reads TGCAGTGCTAGAGATCGGGGGGGAGCTAGCAATCAGCCCCAGCATTTT. The encoded protein is CSARDRGGASNQPQHF.